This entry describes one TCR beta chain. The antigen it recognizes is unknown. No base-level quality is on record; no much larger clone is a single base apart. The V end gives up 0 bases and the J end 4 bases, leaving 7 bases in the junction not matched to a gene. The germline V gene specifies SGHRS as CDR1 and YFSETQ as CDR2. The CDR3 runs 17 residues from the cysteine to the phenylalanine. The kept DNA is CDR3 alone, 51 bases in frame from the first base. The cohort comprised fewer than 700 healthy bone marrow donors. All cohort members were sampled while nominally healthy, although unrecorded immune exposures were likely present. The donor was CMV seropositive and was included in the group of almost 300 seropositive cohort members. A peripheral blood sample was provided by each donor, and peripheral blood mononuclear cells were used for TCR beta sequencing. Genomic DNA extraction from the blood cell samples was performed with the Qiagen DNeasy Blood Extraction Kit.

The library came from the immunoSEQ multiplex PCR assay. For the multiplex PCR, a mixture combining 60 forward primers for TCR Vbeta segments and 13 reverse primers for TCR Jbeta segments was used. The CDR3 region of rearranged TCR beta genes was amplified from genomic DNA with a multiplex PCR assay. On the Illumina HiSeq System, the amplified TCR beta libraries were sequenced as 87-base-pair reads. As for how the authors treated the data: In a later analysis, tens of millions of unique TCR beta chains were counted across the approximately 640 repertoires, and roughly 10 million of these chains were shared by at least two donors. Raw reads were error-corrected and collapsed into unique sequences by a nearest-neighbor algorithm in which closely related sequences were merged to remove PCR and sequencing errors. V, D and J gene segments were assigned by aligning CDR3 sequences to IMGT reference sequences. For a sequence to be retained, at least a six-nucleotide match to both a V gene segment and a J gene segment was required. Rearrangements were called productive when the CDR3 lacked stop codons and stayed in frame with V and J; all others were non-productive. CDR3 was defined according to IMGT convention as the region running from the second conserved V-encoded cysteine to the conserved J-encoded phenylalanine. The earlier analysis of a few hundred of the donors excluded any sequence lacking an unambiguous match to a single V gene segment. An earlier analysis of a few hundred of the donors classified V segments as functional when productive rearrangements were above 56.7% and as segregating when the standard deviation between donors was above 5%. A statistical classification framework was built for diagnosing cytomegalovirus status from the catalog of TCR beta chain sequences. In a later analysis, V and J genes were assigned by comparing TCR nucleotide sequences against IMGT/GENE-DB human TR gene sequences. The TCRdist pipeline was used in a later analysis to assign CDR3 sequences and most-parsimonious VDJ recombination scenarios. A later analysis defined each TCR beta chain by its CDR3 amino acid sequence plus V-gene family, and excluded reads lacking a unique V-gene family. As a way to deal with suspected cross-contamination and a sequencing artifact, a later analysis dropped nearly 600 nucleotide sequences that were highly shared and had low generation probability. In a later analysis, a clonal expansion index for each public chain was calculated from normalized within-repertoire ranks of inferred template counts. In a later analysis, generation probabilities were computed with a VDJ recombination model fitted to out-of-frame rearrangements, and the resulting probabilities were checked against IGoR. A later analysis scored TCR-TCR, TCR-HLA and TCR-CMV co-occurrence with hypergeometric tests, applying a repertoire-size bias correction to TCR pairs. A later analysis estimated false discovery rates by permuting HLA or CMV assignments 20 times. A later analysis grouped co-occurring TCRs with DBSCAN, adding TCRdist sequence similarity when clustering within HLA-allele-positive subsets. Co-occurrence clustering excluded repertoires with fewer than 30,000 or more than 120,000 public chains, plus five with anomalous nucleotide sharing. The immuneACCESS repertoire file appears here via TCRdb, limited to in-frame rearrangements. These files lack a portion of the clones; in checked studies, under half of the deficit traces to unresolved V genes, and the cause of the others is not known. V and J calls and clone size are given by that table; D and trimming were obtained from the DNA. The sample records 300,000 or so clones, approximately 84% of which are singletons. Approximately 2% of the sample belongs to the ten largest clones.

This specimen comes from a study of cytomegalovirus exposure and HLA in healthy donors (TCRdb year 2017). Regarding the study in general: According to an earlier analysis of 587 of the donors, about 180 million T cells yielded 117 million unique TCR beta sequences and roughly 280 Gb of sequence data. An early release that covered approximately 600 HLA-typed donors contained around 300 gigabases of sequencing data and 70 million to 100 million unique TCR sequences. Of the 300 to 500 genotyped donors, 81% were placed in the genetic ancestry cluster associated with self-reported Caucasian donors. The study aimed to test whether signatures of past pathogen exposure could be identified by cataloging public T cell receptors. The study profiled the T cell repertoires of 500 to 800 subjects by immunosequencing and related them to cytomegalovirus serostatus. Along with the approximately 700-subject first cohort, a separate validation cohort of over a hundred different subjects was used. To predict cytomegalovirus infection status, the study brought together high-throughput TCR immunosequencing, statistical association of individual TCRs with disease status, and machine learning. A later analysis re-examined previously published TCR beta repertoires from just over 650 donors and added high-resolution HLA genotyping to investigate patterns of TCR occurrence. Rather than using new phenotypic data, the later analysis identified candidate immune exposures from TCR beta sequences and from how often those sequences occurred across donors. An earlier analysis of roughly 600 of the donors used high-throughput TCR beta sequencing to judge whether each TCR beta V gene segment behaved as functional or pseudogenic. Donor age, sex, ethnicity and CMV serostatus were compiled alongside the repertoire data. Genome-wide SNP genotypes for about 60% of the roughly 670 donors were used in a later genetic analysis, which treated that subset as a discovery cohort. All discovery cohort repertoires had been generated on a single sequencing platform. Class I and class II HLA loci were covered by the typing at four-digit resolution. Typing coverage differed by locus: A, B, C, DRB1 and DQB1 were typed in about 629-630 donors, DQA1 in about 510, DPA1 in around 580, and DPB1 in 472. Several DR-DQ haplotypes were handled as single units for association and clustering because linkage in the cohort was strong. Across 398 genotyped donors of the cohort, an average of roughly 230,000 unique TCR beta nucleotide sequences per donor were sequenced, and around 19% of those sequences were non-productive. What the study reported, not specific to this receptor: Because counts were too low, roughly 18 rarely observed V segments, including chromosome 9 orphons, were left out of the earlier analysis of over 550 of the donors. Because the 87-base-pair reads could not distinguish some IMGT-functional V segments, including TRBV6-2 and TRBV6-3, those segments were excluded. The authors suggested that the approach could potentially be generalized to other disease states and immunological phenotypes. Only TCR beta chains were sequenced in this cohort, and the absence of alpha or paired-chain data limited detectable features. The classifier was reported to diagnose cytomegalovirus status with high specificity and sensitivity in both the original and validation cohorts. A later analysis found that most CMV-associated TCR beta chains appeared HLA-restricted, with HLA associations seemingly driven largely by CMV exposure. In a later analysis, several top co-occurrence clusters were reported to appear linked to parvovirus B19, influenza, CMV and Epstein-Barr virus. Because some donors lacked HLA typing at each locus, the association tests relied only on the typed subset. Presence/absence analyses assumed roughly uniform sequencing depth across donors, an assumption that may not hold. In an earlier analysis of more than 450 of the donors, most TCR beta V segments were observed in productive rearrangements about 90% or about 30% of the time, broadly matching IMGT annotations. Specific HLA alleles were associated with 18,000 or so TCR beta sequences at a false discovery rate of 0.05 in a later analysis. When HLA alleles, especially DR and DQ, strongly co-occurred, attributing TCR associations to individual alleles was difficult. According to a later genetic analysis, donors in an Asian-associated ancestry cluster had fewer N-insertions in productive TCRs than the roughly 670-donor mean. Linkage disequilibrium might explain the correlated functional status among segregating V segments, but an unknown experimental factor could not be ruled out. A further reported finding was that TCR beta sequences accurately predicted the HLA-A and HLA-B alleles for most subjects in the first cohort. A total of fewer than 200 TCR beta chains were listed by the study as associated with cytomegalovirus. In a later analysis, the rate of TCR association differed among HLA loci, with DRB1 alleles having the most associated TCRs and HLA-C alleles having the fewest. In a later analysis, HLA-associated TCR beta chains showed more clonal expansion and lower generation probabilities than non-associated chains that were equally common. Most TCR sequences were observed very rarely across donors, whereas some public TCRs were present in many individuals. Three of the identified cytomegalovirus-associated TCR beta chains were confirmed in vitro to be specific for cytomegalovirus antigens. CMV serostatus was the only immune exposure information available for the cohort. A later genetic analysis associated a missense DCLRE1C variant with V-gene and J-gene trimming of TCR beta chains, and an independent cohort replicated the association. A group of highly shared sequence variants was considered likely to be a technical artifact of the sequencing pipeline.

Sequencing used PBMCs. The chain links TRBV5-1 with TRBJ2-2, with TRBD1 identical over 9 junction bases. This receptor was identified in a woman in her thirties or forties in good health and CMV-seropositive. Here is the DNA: TGCGCCAGCAGCTTGGCCGGGACAGGGTTTGGCACCGGGGAGCTGTTTTTT. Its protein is CASSLAGTGFGTGELFF.